The clone carrying this TCR beta chain was seen once. The ends lost 5 bases at V and 8 bases at J; junction bases unmatched: 12. Germline loops: CDR1 SGHVS, CDR2 FQNEAQ. The CDR3 covers 16 residues. The assay ran at deep level. Input per replicate PCR of unsorted PBMC was about 300 ng DNA, corresponding to about 30,000 T cell genomes. Original data processing: ImmunoSEQ junction-only sequences lacked quality scores, so their filtering differed. The assay was immunoSEQ multiplex PCR, and TCRdb's table has in-frame clones only and misses some. Clone size and V and J calls were adopted from that table, with D and trimming inferred from the DNA. The table records 450,000 or so clones, 70% to 80% of them present only once. This entry is derived from a study of shared clonotypes between healthy human individuals.

This receptor was identified in a middle-aged woman in good health. Some clones in this sample may be carry-over from other donors' samples. The chain couples TRBV7-8 to TRBJ2-1; 10 bases map to TRBD1. The specimen was PBMCs. The DNA for the CDR3 is TGTGCCAGCAGCACCCGGACAGGGGGACAAGTGGATGAGCAGTTCTTC. Protein product: CASSTRTGGQVDEQFF.